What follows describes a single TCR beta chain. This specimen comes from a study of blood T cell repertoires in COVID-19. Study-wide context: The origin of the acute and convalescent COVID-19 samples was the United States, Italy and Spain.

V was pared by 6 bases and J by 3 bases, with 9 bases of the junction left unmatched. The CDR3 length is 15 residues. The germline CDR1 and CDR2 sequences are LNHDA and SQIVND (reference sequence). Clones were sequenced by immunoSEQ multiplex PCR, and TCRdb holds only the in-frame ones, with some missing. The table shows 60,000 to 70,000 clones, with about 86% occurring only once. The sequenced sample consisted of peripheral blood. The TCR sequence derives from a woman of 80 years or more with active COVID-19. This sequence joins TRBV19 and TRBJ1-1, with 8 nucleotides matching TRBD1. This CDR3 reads CASRSTGGFDTEAFF. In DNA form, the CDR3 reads TGTGCCAGTAGAAGCACAGGGGGGTTTGACACTGAAGCTTTCTTT.